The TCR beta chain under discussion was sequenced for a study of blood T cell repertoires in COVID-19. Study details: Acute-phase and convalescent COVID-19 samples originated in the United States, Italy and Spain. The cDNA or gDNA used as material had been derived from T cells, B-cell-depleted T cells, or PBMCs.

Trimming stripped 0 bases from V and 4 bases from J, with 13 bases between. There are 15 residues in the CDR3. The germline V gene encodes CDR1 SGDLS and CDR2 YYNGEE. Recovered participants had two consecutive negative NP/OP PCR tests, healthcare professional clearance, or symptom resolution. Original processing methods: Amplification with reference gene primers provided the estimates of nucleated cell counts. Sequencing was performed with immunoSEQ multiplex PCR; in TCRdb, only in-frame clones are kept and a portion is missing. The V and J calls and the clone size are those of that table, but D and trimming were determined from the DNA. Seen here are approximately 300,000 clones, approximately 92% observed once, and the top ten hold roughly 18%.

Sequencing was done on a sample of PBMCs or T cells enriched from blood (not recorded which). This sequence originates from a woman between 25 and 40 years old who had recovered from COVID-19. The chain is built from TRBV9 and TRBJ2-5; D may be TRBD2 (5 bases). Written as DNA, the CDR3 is TGTGCCAGCAGCGTAGATGAGGGCATTCGAGAGACCCAGTACTTC. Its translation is CASSVDEGIRETQYF.